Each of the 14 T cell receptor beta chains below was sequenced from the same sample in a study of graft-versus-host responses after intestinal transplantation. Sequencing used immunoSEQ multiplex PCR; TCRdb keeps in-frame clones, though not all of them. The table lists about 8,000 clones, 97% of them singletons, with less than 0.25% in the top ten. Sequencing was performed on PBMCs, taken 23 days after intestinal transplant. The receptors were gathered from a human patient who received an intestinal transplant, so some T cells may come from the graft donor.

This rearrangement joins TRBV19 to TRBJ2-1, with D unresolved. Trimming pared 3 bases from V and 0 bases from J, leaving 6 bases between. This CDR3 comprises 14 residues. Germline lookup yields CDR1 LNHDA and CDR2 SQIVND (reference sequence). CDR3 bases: TGTGCCAGTAGTATGATGAGCTCCTACAATGAGCAGTTCTTC. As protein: CASSMMSSYNEQFF.

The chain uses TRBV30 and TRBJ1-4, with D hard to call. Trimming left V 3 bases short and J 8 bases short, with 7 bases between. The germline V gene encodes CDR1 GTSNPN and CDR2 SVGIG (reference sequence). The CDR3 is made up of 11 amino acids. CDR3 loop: CAWSSGEKLFF. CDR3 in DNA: TGTGCCTGGAGCTCTGGGGAAAAACTGTTTTTT. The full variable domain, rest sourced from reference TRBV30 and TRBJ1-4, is SQTIHQWPATLVQPVGSPLSLECTVEGTSNPNLYWYRQAAGRGLQLLFYSVGIGQISSEVPQNLSASRPQDRQFILSSKKLLLSDSGFYLCAWSSGEKLFFGSGTQLSVL.

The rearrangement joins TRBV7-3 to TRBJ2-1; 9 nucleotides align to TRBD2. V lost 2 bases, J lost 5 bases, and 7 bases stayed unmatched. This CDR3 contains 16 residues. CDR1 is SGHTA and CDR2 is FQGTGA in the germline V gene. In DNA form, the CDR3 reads TGTGCCAGCAGCTTATCTTCTAGCGGGAAAGACAATGAGCAGTTCTTC. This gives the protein CASSLSSSGKDNEQFF.

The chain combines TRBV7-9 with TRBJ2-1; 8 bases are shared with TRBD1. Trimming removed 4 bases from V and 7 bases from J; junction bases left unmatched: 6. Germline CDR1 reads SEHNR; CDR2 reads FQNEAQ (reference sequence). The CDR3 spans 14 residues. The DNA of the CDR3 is TGTGCCAGCAGCTACCAGGGGGCGTTGAATGAGCAGTTCTTC. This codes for CASSYQGALNEQFF.

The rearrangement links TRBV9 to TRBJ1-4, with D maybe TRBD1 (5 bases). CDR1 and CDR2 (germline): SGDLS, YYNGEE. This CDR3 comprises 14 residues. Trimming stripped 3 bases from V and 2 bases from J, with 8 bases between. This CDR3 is CASSAQGTNEKLFF. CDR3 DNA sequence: TGTGCCAGCAGCGCCCAGGGCACTAATGAAAAACTGTTTTTT.

CDR3 nucleotides: TGTGCCAGCAGCACCGGGACAGGGGGCACAGATACGCAGTATTTT. Its translation: CASSTGTGGTDTQYF. The chain links TRBV7-2 to TRBJ2-3, with 10 bases identical to TRBD1. CDR3 length: 15 residues. The ends lost 5 bases at V and 1 base at J; junction bases unmatched: 3. CDR1 SGHTA and CDR2 FQGNSA come from the germline V gene.

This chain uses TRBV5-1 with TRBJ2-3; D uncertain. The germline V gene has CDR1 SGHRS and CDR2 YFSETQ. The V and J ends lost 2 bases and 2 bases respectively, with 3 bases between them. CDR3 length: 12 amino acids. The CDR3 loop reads CASSFSTDTQYF. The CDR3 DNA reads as TGCGCCAGCAGCTTTTCCACAGATACGCAGTATTTT.

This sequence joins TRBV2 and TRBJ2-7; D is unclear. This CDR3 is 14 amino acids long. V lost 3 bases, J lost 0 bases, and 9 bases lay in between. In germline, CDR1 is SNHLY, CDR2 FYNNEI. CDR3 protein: CASSDSRLSYEQYF. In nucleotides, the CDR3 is TGTGCCAGCAGTGACTCCCGACTCTCCTACGAGCAGTACTTC.

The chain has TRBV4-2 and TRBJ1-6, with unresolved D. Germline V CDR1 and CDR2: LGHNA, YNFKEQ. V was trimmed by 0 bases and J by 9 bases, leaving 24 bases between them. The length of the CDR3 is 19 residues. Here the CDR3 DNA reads TGTGCCAGCAGCCAAGAGGGCGTAGGCAGTCCCTCGTTCGGTTCACCCCTCCACTTT. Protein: CASSQEGVGSPSFGSPLHF.

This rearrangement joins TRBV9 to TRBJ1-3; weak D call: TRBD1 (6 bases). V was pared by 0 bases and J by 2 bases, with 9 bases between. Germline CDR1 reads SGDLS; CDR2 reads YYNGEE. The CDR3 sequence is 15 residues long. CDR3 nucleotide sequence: TGTGCCAGCAGCGTAGCAGGGGCCCCTGGAAACACCATATATTTT. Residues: CASSVAGAPGNTIYF.

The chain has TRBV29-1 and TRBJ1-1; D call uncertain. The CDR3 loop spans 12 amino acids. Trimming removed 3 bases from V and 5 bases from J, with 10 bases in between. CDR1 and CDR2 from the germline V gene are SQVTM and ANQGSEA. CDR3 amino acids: CSVDYSLTEAFF. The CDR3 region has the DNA TGCAGCGTTGATTACAGTCTTACTGAAGCTTTCTTT. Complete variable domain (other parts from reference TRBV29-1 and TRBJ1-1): SAVISQKPSRDICQRGTSLTIQCQVDSQVTMMFWYRQQPGQSLTLIATANQGSEATYESGFVIDKFPISRPNLTFSTLTVSNMSPEDSSIYLCSVDYSLTEAFFGQGTRLTVV.

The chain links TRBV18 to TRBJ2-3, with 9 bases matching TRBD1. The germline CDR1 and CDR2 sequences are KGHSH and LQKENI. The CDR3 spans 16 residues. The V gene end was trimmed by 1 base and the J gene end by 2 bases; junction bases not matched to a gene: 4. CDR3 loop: CASSPHPQGATDTQYF. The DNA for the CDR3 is TGTGCCAGCTCACCACATCCACAGGGGGCCACAGATACGCAGTATTTT. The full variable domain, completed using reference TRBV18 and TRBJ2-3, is NAGVMQNPRHLVRRRGQEARLRCSPMKGHSHVYWYRQLPEEGLKFMVYLQKENIIDESGMPKERFSAEFPKEGPSILRIQQVVRGDSAAYFCASSPHPQGATDTQYFGPGTRLTVL.

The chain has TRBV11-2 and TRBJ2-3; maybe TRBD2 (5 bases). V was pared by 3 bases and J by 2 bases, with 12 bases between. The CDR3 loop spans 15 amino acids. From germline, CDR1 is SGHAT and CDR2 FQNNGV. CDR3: CASSFLAQYTDTQYF. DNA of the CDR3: TGTGCCAGCAGCTTCCTAGCCCAATACACAGATACGCAGTATTTT.

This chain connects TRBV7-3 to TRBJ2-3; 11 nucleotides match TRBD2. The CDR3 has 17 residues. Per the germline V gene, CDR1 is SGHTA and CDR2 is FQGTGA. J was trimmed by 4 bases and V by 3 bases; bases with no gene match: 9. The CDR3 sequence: CASSFDGLAGGADTQYF. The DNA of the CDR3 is TGTGCCAGCAGCTTCGACGGGCTAGCGGGAGGAGCAGATACGCAGTATTTT.